The 31 T cell receptor beta chains presented below share a single source sample, sequenced in a study of blood T cell repertoires in COVID-19 (TCRdb year 2020). The receptor library was made with the immunoSEQ multiplex PCR assay. TCRdb mirrors the immuneACCESS table, restricted to in-frame sequences. Some clones are absent from its copies; in checked studies, under half trace to an unresolved V gene, and the reason for the others is unknown. This sample is represented by some 170,000 clones; 75% to 85% of them were singletons. Roughly 15% of the sample is held by the ten biggest clonotypes. The material sequenced was PBMCs or T cells enriched from blood (not recorded which). Receptors were obtained from a middle-aged man who had recovered from COVID-19.

The DNA of the CDR3 is TGTGCCAGCAGGGACAACAGGGGATTATCCTACGAGCAGTACTTC. It yields the protein CASRDNRGLSYEQYF. The genes are TRBV11-2 and TRBJ2-7, with TRBD1 matching over 7 bases. Per germline, CDR1 SGHAT and CDR2 FQNNGV. V dropped 6 bases and J dropped 1; count of bases not matched to a gene: 9. The CDR3 is 15 amino acids.

This CDR3 reads CASTRQGNQPQHF. Written as DNA, the CDR3 is TGTGCCAGCACCAGACAGGGTAATCAGCCCCAGCATTTT. The chain links TRBV7-2 to TRBJ1-5; 7 bases are shared with TRBD1. The trim removed 7 bases at V and 4 bases at J, leaving 4 bases unmatched. Germline values: CDR1 SGHTA, CDR2 FQGNSA. The CDR3 length is 13 residues.

On this clone itself: Other DNA sequences of this sample code for an identical CDR3. The chain combines TRBV5-1 with TRBJ1-2; 12 bases are shared with TRBD1. This CDR3 spans 14 amino acids. Trimming took 4 bases from V and 4 from J; bases not matched to a gene: 2. Germline CDR1 is SGHRS and CDR2 is YFSETQ. CDR3 DNA: TGCGCCAGCAGCACGGGACAGGGGGCCTATGGCTACACCTTC. Residues: CASSTGQGAYGYTF.

This rearrangement joins TRBV5-1 to TRBJ1-1; the D gene is possibly TRBD1 (6 bases). CDR1 and CDR2 (germline): SGHRS, YFSETQ. This CDR3 region has 13 residues. Deletions cut 6 bases from V and 3 bases from J, with 12 bases between. The CDR3 loop is CASTQGWDTEAFF. The DNA for the CDR3 is TGCGCCAGCACCCAGGGGTGGGACACTGAAGCTTTCTTT. Drawing the rest from reference TRBV5-1 and TRBJ1-1, the complete variable domain is KAGVTQTPRYLIKTRGQQVTLSCSPISGHRSVSWYQQTPGQGLQFLFEYFSETQRNKGNFPGRFSGRQFSNSRSEMNVSTLELGDSALYLCASTQGWDTEAFFGQGTRLTVV.

This clone was found a few times. This sequence joins TRBV27 and TRBJ1-2, with D tentatively TRBD1 (6 bases). Trimming took off 7 bases at V and 5 bases at J, with 14 bases between the two ends. The CDR3 is made up of 13 amino acids. From germline, CDR1 is MNHEY and CDR2 SMNVEV (reference sequence). For the CDR3, the DNA is TGTGCCAGCACGGGGGGGCAGGATTATGGCTACACCTTC. Amino acid sequence: CASTGGQDYGYTF.

This chain links TRBV29-1 with TRBJ2-5; TRBD1 agrees at 12 bases. The CDR3 sequence is 14 residues long. With 6 bases clipped from V and 5 bases from J, the junction kept 7 bases outside the gene matches. The germline CDR1 and CDR2 sequences are SQVTM and ANQGSEA. In DNA, the CDR3 is TGCAGCGTCCCGGGACAGGGGGCCCGGGAGACCCAGTACTTC. It codes for CSVPGQGARETQYF.

This sequence joins TRBV12-5 and TRBJ2-7; 8 positions match TRBD1. Per germline, CDR1 LGHNT and CDR2 FRNRAP. V was clipped by 6 bases and J by 5 bases; unmatched bases: 9. The CDR3 consists of 14 residues. Written as DNA, the CDR3 is TGTGCTAGTGGCCCCGGACAGGGATTGCACGAGCAGTACTTC. It encodes CASGPGQGLHEQYF.

V is TRBV6-2 or TRBV6-3 and J is TRBJ1-6; tentatively, D is TRBD1 (5 bases). Germline V gives CDR1 MNHEY, CDR2 SVGEGT. V lost 6 bases to trimming and J lost 9 bases, with 21 bases between them. The length of the CDR3 is 16 residues. DNA of the CDR3: TGTGCCAGCAGCCTTTTGGCCCTAGCGGGGGGTTCACCCCTCCACTTT. Translation: CASSLLALAGGSPLHF.

V gene TRBV11-3 combines with J gene TRBJ2-7; 9 bases are a match to TRBD1. The CDR3 is 12 residues long. Unmatched junction bases numbered 3, after V lost 5 bases and J lost 7 bases. Germline CDR1 is SGHNT and CDR2 is YENEEA. The DNA for the CDR3 is TGTGCCAGCAGCCAAGACAGGGGGGAGCAGTACTTC. It specifies CASSQDRGEQYF.

The V call is TRBV6-4, the J call TRBJ1-2; D perhaps matches TRBD1 (6 bases). CDR1 and CDR2 (germline): MRHNA, SNTAGT. The CDR3 covers 13 residues. Trimming removed 10 bases at V and 6 bases at J, with 18 bases between. The CDR3 nucleotides read TGTGCCACCCGGACAGCCTTTGAGGATGGCTACACCTTC. Its protein product is CATRTAFEDGYTF.

The gene calls are TRBV5-4 and TRBJ2-5, with 10 bases that match TRBD2. V lost 3 bases and J lost 1; bases outside the gene matches: 6. CDR3 length: 16 residues. Germline values: CDR1 SGHNT, CDR2 YYREEE (reference sequence). DNA of the CDR3: TGTGCCAGCAGCTCCGCTAGCGGGGGAGGCCAAGAGACCCAGTACTTC. This encodes CASSSASGGGQETQYF.

The chain uses TRBV14 and TRBJ2-2, with TRBD1 matching 10 bases. Germline V gene lookup returns CDR1 SGHDN and CDR2 FVKESK. This CDR3 has 16 residues. Trimming at V came to 4 bases and at J to 4 bases, leaving 6 bases not matched to a gene. CDR3 in amino acids: CASSLDRGRGTGELFF. CDR3 bases: TGTGCCAGCAGCCTCGACAGGGGGCGCGGCACCGGGGAGCTGTTTTTT.

DNA for the CDR3: TGTGCCAGCTCACCATCGGGACTAGCGGACTACGAGCAGTACTTC. Translation gives CASSPSGLADYEQYF. The rearrangement uses TRBV18 and TRBJ2-7, with 11 bases fitting TRBD2. Germline V gene lookup returns CDR1 KGHSH and CDR2 LQKENI. V was clipped by 2 bases and J by 3 bases; unmatched bases: 3. The CDR3 runs to 15 residues.

This chain links TRBV6-5 with TRBJ1-5, with a tentative D call TRBD1 (5 bases). This CDR3 has 16 amino acids. Trimming shortened V by 4 bases and J by 2 bases, and 15 bases separated the two germline ends. The germline gives CDR1 MNHEY, CDR2 SVGAGI. In DNA form, the CDR3 reads TGTGCCAGCAGTTCCTTGGGACTGCCCCGCAATCAGCCCCAGCATTTT. Protein sequence: CASSSLGLPRNQPQHF.

The chain joins TRBV19 to TRBJ2-5; weak D call: TRBD1 (6 bases). Looked up from germline, CDR1 is LNHDA and CDR2 is SQIVND (reference sequence). The V end lost 6 bases, the J end lost 3 bases, and 11 bases lay between the germline ends. This CDR3 comprises 13 residues. The CDR3 DNA reads as TGTGCCAGTAGCGACACAGGGAAAGAGACCCAGTACTTC. Protein: CASSDTGKETQYF.

On this clone: Other DNA sequences in the sample encode the same CDR3. The chain links TRBV2 to TRBJ1-5; TRBD1 matches 7 bases. The V and J ends lost 4 bases and 4 bases, in that order; junction bases with no gene match: 7. Looked up from germline, CDR1 is SNHLY and CDR2 is FYNNEI. The CDR3 contains 15 residues. The CDR3 sequence: CASSGGRGWNQPQHF. CDR3 nucleotide sequence: TGTGCCAGCAGTGGGGGCAGGGGGTGGAATCAGCCCCAGCATTTT.

The genes are TRBV5-1 and TRBJ2-3; 10 positions agree with TRBD2. This CDR3 region has 14 residues. Losses at the gene ends were 8 bases for V and 0 bases for J; bases not matched to a gene: 3. The germline V gene has CDR1 SGHRS and CDR2 YFSETQ. CDR3 loop: CASTSGVSTDTQYF. The CDR3 DNA reads as TGCGCCAGTACTAGCGGGGTTAGCACAGATACGCAGTATTTT.

The V gene is TRBV5-5, the J gene TRBJ2-5, with a tentative D call TRBD2 (6 bases). Germline V CDR1 and CDR2: SGHKS, YYEKEE (reference sequence). The length of the CDR3 is 16 residues. V dropped 4 bases and J dropped 0 bases, with 16 bases sitting between them. The CDR3 sequence is CASSGAGPQYQETQYF. CDR3 sequence (DNA): TGTGCCAGCAGCGGCGCGGGGCCCCAATACCAAGAGACCCAGTACTTC.

The chain employs TRBV6-5 and TRBJ2-6; a possible D gene is TRBD1 (5 bases). V gave up 3 bases and J gave up 4 bases, with 7 bases separating them. This CDR3 is 14 amino acids long. CDR1 and CDR2 (germline): MNHEY, SVGAGI. Here the CDR3 DNA reads TGTGCCAGCAGTTATCCAGGGGGGGCCAACGTCCTGACTTTC. This gives the protein CASSYPGGANVLTF.

The count of this clone is one. The chain combines TRBV5-4 with TRBJ2-1; tentative D call: TRBD2 (6 bases). The germline V gene encodes CDR1 SGHNT and CDR2 YYREEE (reference sequence). Trimming removed 1 base from V and 5 bases from J, with 13 bases in between. The CDR3 has 15 amino acids. CDR3 sequence reads: CASSLRGRTNNEQFF. DNA of the CDR3: TGTGCCAGCAGCTTGAGGGGACGGACTAACAATGAGCAGTTCTTC.

The rearrangement joins TRBV5-8 to TRBJ1-5; D gene uncertain. The CDR3 is 15 residues long. V gave up 0 bases and J gave up 4 bases, with 11 bases separating them. Germline CDR1 reads SGHTS; CDR2 reads YDEGEE. CDR3 protein: CASSLVGRGNQPQHF. The CDR3 bases are TGTGCCAGCAGCTTGGTCGGGCGGGGAAATCAGCCCCAGCATTTT.

V usage is TRBV20-1 and J usage is TRBJ1-2, with D hard to call. V shed 3 bases and J shed 8 bases, with 19 bases lying between them. The CDR3 spans 14 residues. Germline V gene sequence: CDR1 DFQATT, CDR2 SNEGSKA (reference sequence). This CDR3 reads CSASFFLGRGGYTF. For the CDR3, the DNA is TGCAGTGCTAGTTTTTTTTTGGGTCGCGGGGGCTACACCTTC.

This clone was found a few times. The V and J genes are TRBV5-8 and TRBJ1-2; no reliable D call. V was pared by 3 bases and J by 5 bases, with 17 bases between. This CDR3 contains 15 residues. Germline V gene sequence: CDR1 SGHTS, CDR2 YDEGEE. Here the CDR3 reads CASSSGWQSGYGYTF. The CDR3 DNA reads TGTGCCAGCAGCTCCGGGTGGCAGTCTGGTTATGGCTACACCTTC.

The J gene is TRBJ2-3, the V gene TRBV7-6, with 7 bases that match TRBD1. Germline trimming cut 0 bases from V and 0 bases from J; bases unmatched to any gene: 6. Looked up from germline, CDR1 is SGHVS and CDR2 is FNYEAQ. This CDR3 spans 17 amino acids. The CDR3 region has the DNA TGTGCCAGCAGCTTAGCCGATTGGGACAGCAGCACAGATACGCAGTATTTT. Translating gives CASSLADWDSSTDTQYF.

This chain connects TRBV7-6 to TRBJ2-1; the match to TRBD1 covers 7 bases. V dropped 3 bases and J dropped 9; count of bases not matched to a gene: 11. This CDR3 is built from 15 residues. Germline loops: CDR1 SGHVS, CDR2 FNYEAQ. CDR3 loop: CASSFRGPGVSEQFF. The CDR3 DNA follows: TGTGCCAGCAGCTTTAGGGGGCCTGGGGTCTCTGAGCAGTTCTTC.

This chain links TRBV18 with TRBJ2-5, with TRBD2 matching over 8 bases. With 2 bases clipped from V and 5 bases from J, the junction kept 4 bases outside the gene matches. CDR3 length equals 14 residues. Germline assignment: CDR1 KGHSH and CDR2 LQKENI. Written as DNA, the CDR3 is TGTGCCAGCTCACCAGGATCGGGAGGGGAGACCCAGTACTTC. This gives the protein CASSPGSGGETQYF. The whole variable domain, filled in from reference TRBV18 and TRBJ2-5, reads NAGVMQNPRHLVRRRGQEARLRCSPMKGHSHVYWYRQLPEEGLKFMVYLQKENIIDESGMPKERFSAEFPKEGPSILRIQQVVRGDSAAYFCASSPGSGGETQYFGPGTRLLVL.

This clone was picked up a small number of times. The rearrangement joins TRBV11-2 to TRBJ1-4, with a possible D match to TRBD1 (6 bases). Looked up from germline, CDR1 is SGHAT and CDR2 is FQNNGV. Trimming shortened V by 2 bases and J by 8 bases, and 15 bases separated the two germline ends. The CDR3 contains 15 residues. The CDR3 coding sequence is TGTGCCAGCAGCTTAATGGGCACAGGGCGGGAAAAACTGTTTTTT. Its translation is CASSLMGTGREKLFF.

About this clone itself: Other DNA sequences of this sample code for an identical CDR3. The rearrangement uses TRBV28 and TRBJ2-7; 9 positions match TRBD1. The CDR3 spans 14 residues. Trimming cost V 5 bases and J 2 bases; bases outside gene matches: 4. Germline lookup yields CDR1 MDHEN and CDR2 SYDVKM. The CDR3 region is CASSGTGRAYEQYF. The CDR3 DNA reads as TGTGCCAGCAGTGGGACAGGGAGGGCCTACGAGCAGTACTTC.

The J gene is TRBJ2-1, the V gene TRBV4-2, with D possibly TRBD1 on 6 matching bases. CDR1 is LGHNA, CDR2 YNFKEQ, per germline. The CDR3 extends over 15 amino acids. Trimming cost V 1 base and J 6 bases, with 13 bases left between them. The DNA of the CDR3 is TGTGCCAGCAGCCAAGCCAGGGGCCCCGGCAATGAGCAGTTCTTC. Amino acid sequence: CASSQARGPGNEQFF.

The rearrangement links TRBV7-2 to TRBJ2-2, with 9 bases that match TRBD2. The CDR3 totals 15 residues. Germline CDR1 SGHTA, CDR2 FQGNSA. V lost 3 bases, J lost 5 bases, and 4 bases stayed unmatched. The CDR3 nucleotides are TGTGCCAGCAGCTTTCGTCTAGCGGGGACCGGGGAGCTGTTTTTT. It encodes CASSFRLAGTGELFF.

The rearrangement uses TRBV19 and TRBJ2-7; TRBD1 matches at 9 bases. The CDR3 totals 14 residues. The junction had 6 bases not matched to a gene; V was cut back by 3 bases and J by 6 bases. The V gene's germline CDR1 is LNHDA and CDR2 SQIVND (reference sequence). CDR3 coding DNA: TGTGCCAGTAGTATGGGGACAGGGTACTCCGAGCAGTACTTC. Translating gives CASSMGTGYSEQYF.